The rows below give T cell receptor beta chains drawn from one sample of a study of response to subunit inactivated influenza vaccine. TCRdb recomputed calls from the RT-PCR reads with MiXCR, one row per CDR3 protein. The sample lists about 180,000 distinct CDR3 sequences; around 9% were seen once. Sequencing used non-naive T cells sorted from PBMCs, obtained on the day of vaccination. These receptors originate from a man in his forties or fifties who received an inactivated influenza vaccine. CDR3s include the opening cysteine and the closing phenylalanine or tryptophan. The order of the fields is V gene, clone size, D gene, J gene, CDR3 DNA, CDR3 protein. A D gene is named only where the DNA matches it firmly. A clone size is listed for some rows: how often the clone was seen (once, few, many), or a class if it is expanded.

TRBV14	few	.	TRBJ2-7	TGTGCCAGCAGCCGGGACCTGGCAGTCGGCGAGCAGTACTTC	CASSRDLAVGEQYF
TRBV6-5	.	.	TRBJ2-4	TGTGCCAGCAGTTCCATAGGGGCTTCCCCCAAAAACATTCAGTACTTC	CASSSIGASPKNIQYF
TRBV6-2/TRBV6-3	many	.	TRBJ1-1	TGTGCCAGCAGTTACCTCCCCGTAGGGATGAACACTGAAGCTTTCTTT	CASSYLPVGMNTEAFF
TRBV4-1	many	.	TRBJ1-2	TGCGCCAGCAGCCGGGGGGACACTGACTATGGCTACACCTTC	CASSRGDTDYGYTF
TRBV12-3/TRBV12-4	.	.	TRBJ2-1	TGTGCCAGCAGTTTAGCGCTGGGGACGGGTGAGCAGTTCTTC	CASSLALGTGEQFF
TRBV6-2/TRBV6-3	.	TRBD1	TRBJ2-2	TGTGCCAGCACGAAGGACAGGGTGGACACCGGGGAGCTGTTTTTT	CASTKDRVDTGELFF
TRBV7-2	many	TRBD2	TRBJ2-3	TGTGCCAGCAGCTTAGCGCACGGGAGGACCCTCACAGATACGCAGTATTTT	CASSLAHGRTLTDTQYF
TRBV7-7	few	.	TRBJ2-2	TGTGCTAGCAGCCCCTATATAAACACCGGGGAGCTGTTTTTT	CASSPYINTGELFF
TRBV20-1	.	.	TRBJ1-3	TGCAGTGCCAACCGAGAGACAGGAAACACCATATATTTT	CSANRETGNTIYF
TRBV20-1	many	.	TRBJ1-6	TGCAGTGCTAGAGTGTTTGCGGGACCGAGTAATTCACCCCTCCACTTT	CSARVFAGPSNSPLHF
TRBV6-1	few	TRBD2	TRBJ2-1	TGTGCCAGCAGTGTTCGGACTAGCGGGGGGGTTTCCTCTCGCGAGCAGTTCTTC	CASSVRTSGGVSSREQFF
TRBV7-9	.	.	TRBJ1-3	TGTGCCAGCAGGACCTCGATGGGCTCTGGAAACACCATATATTTT	CASRTSMGSGNTIYF
TRBV2	few	.	TRBJ2-7	TGTGCCAGCAGTGCAGGGGCCCTACATGGGGAGCAGTACTTC	CASSAGALHGEQYF
TRBV29-1	few	.	TRBJ2-7	TGCAGCGTTGTTCTCTCCGTGACCTACGAGCAGTACTTC	CSVVLSVTYEQYF
TRBV30	few	TRBD2	TRBJ2-7	TGTGCCTGGAAGACAGCGGGAGGGATCTCCTACGAGCAGTACTTC	CAWKTAGGISYEQYF
TRBV20-1	.	TRBD2	TRBJ2-1	TGCAGTGCTAGTCAACTAGCGGGCCAATACAATGAGCAGTTCTTC	CSASQLAGQYNEQFF
TRBV7-2	.	.	TRBJ1-6	TGTGCCAGCAGCTTAGAGGGGGGGCGGGGTAATTCACCCCTCCACTTT	CASSLEGGRGNSPLHF
TRBV7-9	many	TRBD1	TRBJ1-6	TGTGCCAGCAGTCTGGACAGGGTGAATTCACCCCTCCACTTT	CASSLDRVNSPLHF
TRBV7-2	.	TRBD1	TRBJ1-3	TGTGCCAGCAGCCCCCACCCACAGGGGACCTCTGGAAACACCATATATTTT	CASSPHPQGTSGNTIYF
TRBV20-1	many	TRBD2	TRBJ2-3	TGCAGTGCTCATAGCGGGTCTAGCACAGATACGCAGTATTTT	CSAHSGSSTDTQYF
TRBV12-3/TRBV12-4	.	.	TRBJ2-6	TGTGCCAGCAGTGAAACGAGACGGTACTCTGGGGCCAACGTCCTGACTTTC	CASSETRRYSGANVLTF
TRBV11-2	few	TRBD2	TRBJ2-3	TGTGCTACCGGGGGGGGAAACACAGATACGCAGTATTTT	CATGGGNTDTQYF
TRBV4-1	medium-sized	TRBD1	TRBJ1-1	TGCGCCAGCACCTACGGAGGGACAGCAAACACTGAAGCTTTCTTT	CASTYGGTANTEAFF
TRBV7-8	few	.	TRBJ2-3	TGTGCCAGCAGCCCCGGCAGGCGAACTAGCACAGATACGCAGTATTTT	CASSPGRRTSTDTQYF
TRBV11-1	.	TRBD2	TRBJ2-3	TGTGCCAGCAGCTTAAGAAGAGGACTAGCGGAAAACACAGATACGCAGTATTTT	CASSLRRGLAENTDTQYF
TRBV10-1	.	.	TRBJ2-2	TGCGCCAGTCGACAGGATGCCACCGGGGAGCTGTTTTTT	CASRQDATGELFF
TRBV5-1	few	.	TRBJ2-4	TGCGCCAGCAGCCCAGAGCCAGGCAAAAACATTCAGTACTTC	CASSPEPGKNIQYF
TRBV5-1	.	.	TRBJ2-2	TGCGCCAGCAGCTTGGGACAGAGCGGGGAGCTGTTTTTT	CASSLGQSGELFF
TRBV7-2	few	.	TRBJ2-5	TGTGCCAGCAGCTTATCCCGACCAGAGACCCAGTACTTC	CASSLSRPETQYF
TRBV6-5	.	TRBD1	TRBJ1-2	TGTGCCAGCAGTTCAAGCGGACAGGGGCTGAGCTATGGCTACACCTTC	CASSSSGQGLSYGYTF
TRBV6-1	few	TRBD1	TRBJ1-6	TGTGCCAGCAGTACAACTCGGGACAGTCTAAATTCACCCCTCCACTTT	CASSTTRDSLNSPLHF
TRBV5-4	.	.	TRBJ2-2	TGTGCCAGCAGCTTGGCTAAAAACACCGGGGAGCTGTTTTTT	CASSLAKNTGELFF
TRBV19	few	.	TRBJ2-1	TGTGCCAGTAGTACAACAGGGTTACCCCCGTACAATGAGCAGTTCTTC	CASSTTGLPPYNEQFF
TRBV20-1	few	TRBD2	TRBJ2-1	TGCAGTGCTAGAGCCCTAGCGGGGACGGGGAATGAGCAGTTCTTC	CSARALAGTGNEQFF
TRBV11-3	many	TRBD2	TRBJ2-7	TGTGCCAGCAGCTTGAGTACTAGCGGGGGGAGAAGCTCCTACGAGCAGTACTTC	CASSLSTSGGRSSYEQYF
TRBV9	.	TRBD1	TRBJ1-1	TGTGCCAGCAGCTCTAGGGACAGGGAAGCTTTCTTT	CASSSRDREAFF
TRBV4-3	many	.	TRBJ2-2	TGCGCCAGCAGCCAAGATCAGGCTATCACCGGGGAGCTGTTTTTT	CASSQDQAITGELFF
TRBV12-3/TRBV12-4	.	TRBD1	TRBJ1-2	TGTGCCAGCAGTGCCTACGGGACAGGGGAGCATGGCTACACCTTC	CASSAYGTGEHGYTF
TRBV7-9	.	.	TRBJ2-7	TGTGCCAGCAGCTTAATAGAAAACTACGAGCAGTACTTC	CASSLIENYEQYF
TRBV7-9	many	TRBD2	TRBJ2-5	TGTGCCAGCAGCCCAGGGACTACCAACCAAGAGACCCAGTACTTC	CASSPGTTNQETQYF
TRBV12-3/TRBV12-4	many	TRBD1	TRBJ2-2	TGTGCCAGCAGTTTAGCACCAGGGGGCACCGGGGAGCTGTTTTTT	CASSLAPGGTGELFF
TRBV20-1	few	.	TRBJ2-3	TGCAGTGCTAGTTCCAGAACAGATACGCAGTATTTT	CSASSRTDTQYF
TRBV5-1	.	TRBD2	TRBJ2-7	TGCGCCAGCAGCTTGAGGAGTGCCAGCGGGGTATCGTACGAGCAGTACTTC	CASSLRSASGVSYEQYF
TRBV7-8	.	.	TRBJ2-3	TGTGCCAGCAGGGGCGGGGCAGTTGACACAGATACGCAGTATTTT	CASRGGAVDTDTQYF